The source of this TCR beta chain is a study of tumor-infiltrating lymphocytes in primary liver carcinoma. Reverse transcription of roughly 0.45 ug total RNA with a constant-region primer produced TCR beta cDNA. ARM-PCR was slightly modified, and three nested multiplex PCR rounds with it gave rise to the TCR beta libraries. A C-beta reverse primer was combined with TRBV1-TRBV30 forward primers in the first two PCR rounds, and each round had 10 cycles. TCRdb independently ran MiXCR on the multiplex PCR reads; one entry per CDR3 protein. The data show around 330,000 distinct CDR3 sequences, with 65% seen just once and approximately 9.4% held by the top ten. Findings of the study overall: Compared with tumor region pairs, tumor-adjacent and tumor-blood pairs overlapped less.

This clonotype was counted at least ten times. What it binds is unknown. CDR1 and CDR2 (germline): SGHAT, FQNNGV. The CDR3 sequence is 15 residues long. V was clipped by 4 bases and J by 9 bases; unmatched bases: 11. In addition to blood RNA drawn from unsorted whole blood, germline DNA was extracted. The chain joins TRBV11-2 to TRBJ2-1, with 8 bases fitting TRBD1. The receptor was derived from a man aged 40-55 years with primary liver carcinoma and hepatitis B virus infection. Sequenced material: peripheral blood. CDR3 DNA: TGTGCCAGCAGCTGGGGACAGGTCGGAGGAGGTGAGCAGTTCTTC. It yields the protein CASSWGQVGGGEQFF.